Below, 17 T cell receptor beta chains from the same sample are listed, as sequenced in a study of shared clonotypes between healthy human individuals. The method was immunoSEQ multiplex PCR; TCRdb's version includes in-frame clones alone and lacks a portion of them. The table shows approximately 2.5 million clones, with approximately 93% occurring only once. The source material was naive CD4+ T cells from PBMCs. Subset reported: CD45RA+ positively selected. The receptors originated from a man aged 18 to 29 in good health. Some clones in this sample may be carry-over from other donors' samples.

The CDR3 region is CASTRQGTSTEAFF. The CDR3 nucleotides read TGTGCCAGCACCCGACAGGGTACTTCCACTGAAGCTTTCTTT. This chain joins TRBV18 and TRBJ1-1; 7 bases agree with TRBD1. CDR3 size: 14 residues. V lost 8 bases to trimming and J lost 4 bases; unmatched junction nucleotides: 10. CDR1 is KGHSH, CDR2 LQKENI, per germline.

This clone showed up just once. This chain links TRBV27 with TRBJ1-1; D is undetermined. Between the trimmed V and J ends, which lost 6 bases and 0 bases, there was a span of 14 bases. In germline, CDR1 is MNHEY, CDR2 SMNVEV (reference sequence). This CDR3 has 15 amino acids. CDR3 in amino acids: CASSPDALMNTEAFF. CDR3 nucleotide sequence: TGTGCCAGCAGCCCGGACGCGCTCATGAACACTGAAGCTTTCTTT.

J is TRBJ2-7 and V is TRBV10-1, with D possibly matching TRBD2 (6 bases). Germline CDR1 is WNHNN and CDR2 is SYGVQD (reference sequence). The CDR3 loop spans 16 amino acids. V was pared by 0 bases and J by 6 bases, with 18 bases between. This CDR3 is CASSESTGLGSREQYF. CDR3 DNA sequence: TGCGCCAGCAGTGAGTCGACGGGACTGGGGTCGCGCGAGCAGTACTTC.

The CDR3 DNA reads as TGCGCCAGCAGCCAAAGCGGGAGGGCCGATGAGCAGTTCTTC. Protein product: CASSQSGRADEQFF. The chain links TRBV4-3 to TRBJ2-1, with 10 bases identical to TRBD2. CDR1 is LGHNA and CDR2 is YSLEER in the germline V gene. CDR3 size: 14 residues. Trimming took 2 bases from V and 8 from J; bases not matched to a gene: 3.

This clone was picked up one time. The same CDR3 arises from other DNA sequences in this sample as well. This sequence joins TRBV28 and TRBJ1-1, with 7 bases that match TRBD1. The germline CDR1 and CDR2 sequences are MDHEN and SYDVKM. CDR3 size: 14 residues. Trimming removed 4 bases from V and 1 base from J; junction bases left unmatched: 3. In DNA form, the CDR3 reads TGTGCCAGCAGTTCGACAGGGACGAACACTGAAGCTTTCTTT. It yields the protein CASSSTGTNTEAFF.

The genes are TRBV5-6 and TRBJ1-2; D unclear. CDR1 is SGHDT, CDR2 YYEEEE, per germline. The CDR3 has 16 residues. V was trimmed by 5 bases and J by 8 bases, leaving 25 bases between them. The chain's CDR3 is CASRPPILFGEGGYTF. DNA for the CDR3: TGTGCCAGCAGACCGCCCATTCTCTTCGGGGAGGGAGGCTACACCTTC.

The rearrangement uses TRBV27 and TRBJ1-1; a possible D gene is TRBD1 (5 bases). This CDR3 contains 14 residues. CDR1 is MNHEY and CDR2 is SMNVEV in the germline V gene (reference sequence). Trimming removed 4 bases at V and 4 bases at J, with 13 bases between. In DNA form, the CDR3 reads TGTGCCAGCAGTTCGGGACTTCGGGGCACTGAAGCTTTCTTT. Amino acid sequence: CASSSGLRGTEAFF.

CDR3 in amino acids: CASSQGTGREEFF. CDR3 nucleotide sequence: TGCGCCAGCAGCCAGGGGACGGGTAGAGAGGAGTTTTTT. J is TRBJ1-4 and V is TRBV5-1, with D possibly matching TRBD1 (6 bases). Germline V lookup: CDR1 SGHRS, CDR2 YFSETQ. V lost 4 bases and J lost 16, with 20 bases in between. The CDR3 totals 13 residues. The full variable domain, its missing parts supplied by reference TRBV5-1 and TRBJ1-4, is KAGVTQTPRYLIKTRGQQVTLSCSPISGHRSVSWYQQTPGQGLQFLFEYFSETQRNKGNFPGRFSGRQFSNSRSEMNVSTLELGDSALYLCASSQGTGREEFFGSGTQLSVL.

This clone was observed a single time. The V and J genes are TRBV6-5 and TRBJ2-2; 11 bases align to TRBD1. CDR3 size: 14 residues. With 10 bases clipped from V and 5 bases from J, the junction kept 6 bases outside the gene matches. Germline CDR1 is MNHEY and CDR2 is SVGAGI. CDR3 bases: TGTGCCACCCGGGGACAGGGGGGGACCGGGGAGCTGTTTTTT. Translating gives CATRGQGGTGELFF.

V is TRBV4-2 and J is TRBJ2-7, with 8 positions matching TRBD1. The CDR3 spans 15 residues. Germline loops: CDR1 LGHNA, CDR2 YNFKEQ. V shed 3 bases and J 3 bases; nucleotides not matched to a gene: 7. DNA for the CDR3: TGTGCCAGCAGCCACGACAGGGGAAAAGGCTACGAGCAGTACTTC. Translating gives CASSHDRGKGYEQYF.

The J gene is TRBJ2-1, the V gene TRBV5-1; D is perhaps TRBD1 (6 bases). The CDR3 length is 13 residues. V dropped 4 bases and J dropped 12 bases, with 17 bases sitting between them. Looked up from germline, CDR1 is SGHRS and CDR2 is YFSETQ. The CDR3 spells CASSGELEGGQFF. CDR3 DNA sequence: TGCGCCAGCAGCGGGGAGCTGGAAGGGGGGCAGTTCTTC.

This chain joins TRBV27 and TRBJ2-3; 11 nucleotides agree with TRBD1. Germline trimming cut 4 bases from V and 1 base from J; bases unmatched to any gene: 4. The CDR3 consists of 16 residues. Germline V gives CDR1 MNHEY, CDR2 SMNVEV (reference sequence). This CDR3 is CASSYRDRGGTDTQYF. The CDR3 coding sequence is TGTGCCAGCAGTTACCGGGACAGGGGGGGCACAGATACGCAGTATTTT.

The rearrangement joins TRBV27 to TRBJ2-5; D uncertain. V lost 3 bases, J lost 0 bases, and 11 bases lay in between. There are 15 residues in the CDR3. CDR1 and CDR2 (germline): MNHEY, SMNVEV (reference sequence). DNA for the CDR3: TGTGCCAGCAGTTTCAGCCACCTGTACCAAGAGACCCAGTACTTC. It translates to CASSFSHLYQETQYF.

V and J are TRBV7-9 and TRBJ2-7, with 7 bases aligning to TRBD2. This CDR3 region has 16 residues. Germline CDR1 reads SEHNR; CDR2 reads FQNEAQ (reference sequence). Trimming cost V 1 base and J 2 bases; bases outside gene matches: 8. CDR3 sequence (DNA): TGTGCCAGCAGCTTAGGATTAGCGGGTAATACCTACGAGCAGTACTTC. It translates to CASSLGLAGNTYEQYF.

This sequence joins TRBV6-6 and TRBJ1-4, with no clear D. The germline V and J ends were trimmed by 6 bases and 8 bases, with 4 bases remaining between them. Germline-derived CDR1 and CDR2 are MNHNY and SVGAGI (reference sequence). The CDR3 totals 10 residues. Here the CDR3 reads CASRREKLFF. As DNA, the CDR3 is TGTGCCAGCAGACGGGAAAAACTGTTTTTT.

A word on this clone: In the same sample, other DNA sequences code for this CDR3. This chain uses TRBV18 with TRBJ1-3, with 7 bases that match TRBD1. The germline V gene encodes CDR1 KGHSH and CDR2 LQKENI. Trimming at V came to 6 bases and at J to 2 bases, leaving 4 bases not matched to a gene. The CDR3 runs to 14 residues. CDR3 loop: CASSRDRAGNTIYF. The CDR3 DNA follows: TGTGCCAGCTCCCGCGACAGGGCTGGAAACACCATATATTTT.

The chain has TRBV27 and TRBJ1-4; 8 bases are shared with TRBD1. The CDR3 covers 14 residues. The V gene's germline CDR1 is MNHEY and CDR2 SMNVEV (reference sequence). With 6 bases clipped from V and 6 bases from J, the junction kept 6 bases outside the gene matches. The CDR3 protein is CASRPTGVYEKLFF. The CDR3 DNA follows: TGTGCCAGCAGGCCGACAGGGGTATATGAAAAACTGTTTTTT.